Detailed here is one T cell receptor (beta chain). Its antigen is unknown. Naive CD8 cells lacked CD45RO and underwent positive selection for CCR7, leaving out terminally differentiated effector memory CD45RA+ cells. The CDR3 is 15 amino acids. V lost 1 base, J lost 0 bases, and 4 bases lay in between. Germline values: CDR1 SEHNR, CDR2 FQNEAQ (reference sequence). Here immunoSEQ multiplex PCR was the method, and the copy in TCRdb shows in-frame clones only, minus some. The top ten clones hold 0.3% of a sample with around 600,000 clones, about 98% of them seen once. The data were taken from a study of shared clonotypes between healthy human individuals. Study-level points and caveats: Researchers sampled only blood; tissue repertoires likely differ. Richness estimates generally favored naive over memory subsets. The genetic and exposure-history diversity represented was limited by few donors.

The chain uses TRBV7-9 and TRBJ2-6; D gene unclear. The origin of this receptor is a man aged 30-40 years in good health. What was sequenced was naive CD8+ T cells sorted from blood. In nucleotides, the CDR3 is TGTGCCAGCAGCTTAGTCCCCTCTGGGGCCAACGTCCTGACTTTC. This translates into CASSLVPSGANVLTF.